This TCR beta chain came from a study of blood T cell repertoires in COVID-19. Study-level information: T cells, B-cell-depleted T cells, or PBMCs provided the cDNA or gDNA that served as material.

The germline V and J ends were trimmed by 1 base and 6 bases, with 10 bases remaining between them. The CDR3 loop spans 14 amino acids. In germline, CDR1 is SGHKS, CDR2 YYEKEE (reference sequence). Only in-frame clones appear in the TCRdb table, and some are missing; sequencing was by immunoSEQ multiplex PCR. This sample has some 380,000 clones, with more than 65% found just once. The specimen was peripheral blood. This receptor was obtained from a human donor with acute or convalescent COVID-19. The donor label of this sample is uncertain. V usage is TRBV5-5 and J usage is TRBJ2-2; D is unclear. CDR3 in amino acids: CASSLRQVSGELFF. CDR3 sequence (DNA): TGTGCCAGCAGCTTGAGGCAGGTGTCCGGGGAGCTGTTTTTT.